The TCR beta chain described here comes from a study of T cells in Graves' hyperthyroidism and ophthalmopathy. In regard to this clonotype: A much bigger clone sits one base away, suggesting this may be a read error.

The CDR3 is 13 amino acids. The germline CDR1 and CDR2 sequences are KGHSH and LQKENI. Using RNA transcripts as the source, TCR beta CDR3 regions were amplified. A set of HTBI primers served as the primers for a first-round RT-PCR of the TCR CDR3. TCRdb passed the multiplex PCR reads through MiXCR, listing each CDR3 protein once. The sample lists a few hundred thousand distinct CDR3 sequences, approximately 13% occurring once. The chain recombines TRBV18 with TRBJ1-2; D gene ambiguous. The sequence derives from a woman aged 18 to 35 with Graves' hyperthyroidism. The sequencing input was blood. The chain's CDR3 is CASLPKENYGYTF. In nucleotides, the CDR3 is TGTGCCAGCTTACCAAAGGAAAACTATGGCTACACCTTC.